The rows below give T cell receptor beta chains drawn from one sample of a study of shared clonotypes between healthy human individuals. Sequencing used immunoSEQ multiplex PCR; TCRdb keeps in-frame clones, though not all of them. This table holds 1.5 million to 2.5 million clones, about 95% found once. Sequencing used naive CD8+ T cells sorted from blood. Every receptor here comes from a man aged 18 to 30 in good health. Both conserved end residues are part of each CDR3. The D gene is left open where the match is weak.

j_call,v_call,d_call,cdr3_aa,cdr3_nt
TRBJ2-3,TRBV11-3,-,CASSLGGDTQYF,TGTGCCAGCAGCTTAGGGGGGGATACGCAGTATTTT
TRBJ2-1,TRBV4-1,TRBD1,CASSQGTGTDLNEQFF,TGCGCCAGCAGCCAAGGGACCGGGACAGATCTCAATGAGCAGTTCTTC
TRBJ2-3,TRBV10-3,TRBD1,CATQTGAMGDTQYF,TGTGCCACCCAGACAGGGGCGATGGGGGATACGCAGTATTTT
TRBJ1-2,TRBV7-6,-,CASSLSTGVNYGYTF,TGTGCCAGCAGCTTATCGACCGGAGTTAACTATGGCTACACCTTC
TRBJ2-1,TRBV9,-,CASSVATSNEQFF,TGTGCCAGCAGCGTAGCTACGAGTAATGAGCAGTTCTTC
TRBJ2-7,TRBV7-9,-,CASSLAGSSYEQYF,TGTGCCAGCAGCTTAGCAGGCAGTTCCTACGAGCAGTACTTC
TRBJ1-6,TRBV19,-,CASSITAGDNSPLHF,TGTGCCAGTAGTATTACGGCAGGAGATAATTCACCCCTCCACTTT
TRBJ1-2,TRBV7-9,TRBD1,CASSLGEGDSRRNGYTF,TGTGCCAGCAGCTTAGGCGAGGGGGACAGTCGGAGAAATGGCTACACCTTC
TRBJ2-7,TRBV5-1,TRBD1,CASSPGQRSSYEQYF,TGCGCCAGCAGCCCGGGACAGAGGAGCTCCTACGAGCAGTACTTC
TRBJ2-7,TRBV11-2,-,CASSLDAGIEQYF,TGTGCCAGCAGCTTAGACGCGGGGATCGAGCAGTACTTC
TRBJ2-2,TRBV6-5,-,CASSYSTRANTGELFF,TGTGCCAGCAGTTACTCGACCAGGGCGAACACCGGGGAGCTGTTTTTT
TRBJ1-6,TRBV7-9,-,CASSPTTVALHF,TGTGCCAGCAGCCCGACCACAGTTGCCCTCCACTTT
TRBJ2-1,TRBV29-1,-,CSALGWGHSYNEQFF,TGCAGCGCCTTGGGGTGGGGTCACTCCTACAATGAGCAGTTCTTC
TRBJ2-7,TRBV5-6,TRBD2,CASSSSMRGVSYEQYF,TGTGCCAGCAGCTCCTCTATGCGGGGGGTCTCCTACGAGCAGTACTTC